This record looks at one TCR beta chain sequence and its context. J was trimmed by 3 bases and V by 4 bases; bases with no gene match: 10. The CDR3 consists of 16 residues. Germline-derived CDR1 and CDR2 are SGHRS and YFSETQ. Libraries were prepared by immunoSEQ multiplex PCR; TCRdb keeps only in-frame clonotypes and omits some of them. The table lists around 140,000 clones, 80% to 90% of them singletons. This entry belongs to a study of cytotoxic CD8 clonotypes in ibrutinib-treated CLL. Overall study context: In all, about a dozen patients were relapsed/refractory, about 15 were treatment-naive and fewer than 18 were IGHV unmutated.

This receptor was taken from a human donor with chronic lymphocytic leukemia. Specimen: PBMCs, collected after 24 months of ibrutinib treatment. The chain carries TRBV5-1 and TRBJ2-7, with 10 bases matching TRBD1. The CDR3: CASSHTGQGTIYEQYF. CDR3 DNA sequence: TGCGCCAGCAGCCATACGGGACAGGGGACAATCTACGAGCAGTACTTC.